A single sample gave rise to the 16 T cell receptor beta chains below, sequenced in a study of T cell changes during pregnancy in multiple sclerosis. Clones were sequenced by immunoSEQ multiplex PCR, and TCRdb holds only the in-frame ones, with some missing. The sample shows about 61,000 clones, around 89% of them seen only once. The sequenced sample was peripheral blood, obtained in the first trimester of pregnancy. The receptors were sampled from a female donor in good health, enrolled as a control in a pregnancy study.

The chain is built from TRBV15 and TRBJ1-2, with 12 bases that match TRBD1. The V and J ends lost 2 bases and 7 bases, in that order; junction bases with no gene match: 8. This CDR3 region has 16 residues. Germline V gives CDR1 LNHNV, CDR2 YYDKDF (reference sequence). Here the CDR3 DNA reads TGTGCCACCAGCAGATGGGGACAGGGGGCTTCAGGTGGCTACACCTTC. Its translation: CATSRWGQGASGGYTF.

For the CDR3, the DNA is TGCGCCAGCAGCCCCCGACAGGGAATTAGTGGAAACACCATATATTTT. Its translation is CASSPRQGISGNTIYF. This sequence joins TRBV4-1 and TRBJ1-3; 7 bases are a match to TRBD1. Trimming removed 4 bases from V and 3 bases from J; junction bases left unmatched: 9. This CDR3 has 16 residues. Germline assignment: CDR1 MGHRA and CDR2 YSYEKL.

This chain connects TRBV5-1 to TRBJ1-2; D gene ambiguous. Trimming took 0 bases from V and 3 from J, leaving 6 bases between them. The length of the CDR3 is 13 residues. Germline CDR1 reads SGHRS; CDR2 reads YFSETQ. The CDR3 DNA sequence: TGCGCCAGCAGCTTGGACACCCACTATGGCTACACCTTC. Translated: CASSLDTHYGYTF.

The rearrangement links TRBV7-2 to TRBJ1-2, with 8 bases lining up with TRBD1. From germline, CDR1 is SGHTA and CDR2 FQGNSA. The CDR3 spans 13 residues. The V segment lost 5 bases and the J segment 5 bases; nucleotides outside the gene matches: 4. The CDR3 DNA reads as TGTGCCAGCAGCCCTGACAGGGGATATGGCTACACCTTC. Translated, it gives CASSPDRGYGYTF.

The genes are TRBV7-2 and TRBJ2-1, with D possibly being TRBD2 (6 bases). V was clipped by 5 bases and J by 7 bases, with 9 bases between them. Germline CDR1 SGHTA, CDR2 FQGNSA. This CDR3 region has 12 residues. The chain's CDR3 is CASSQTRNEQFF. The CDR3 coding sequence is TGTGCCAGCAGCCAGACTAGGAATGAGCAGTTCTTC.

The rearrangement uses TRBV4-2 and TRBJ2-2; D is unresolved. The CDR3 has 14 residues. V lost 4 bases and J 0 bases, leaving 6 bases between the germline ends. The germline gives CDR1 LGHNA, CDR2 YNFKEQ. The CDR3 region is CASSLDANTGELFF. The DNA of the CDR3 is TGTGCCAGCAGCCTAGACGCGAACACCGGGGAGCTGTTTTTT.

In regard to this clone: Other nucleotide sequences in the sample specify the same CDR3. J is TRBJ1-1 and V is TRBV7-9; TRBD1 matches at 9 bases. The CDR3 has 13 amino acids. Germline V gene sequence: CDR1 SEHNR, CDR2 FQNEAQ (reference sequence). V shed 4 bases, J shed 5 bases, and the junction held 2 bases outside the gene matches. The CDR3 loop reads CASSWGQGTEAFF. The CDR3 bases are TGTGCCAGCAGCTGGGGACAGGGAACTGAAGCTTTCTTT.

The chain links TRBV4-3 to TRBJ1-4; D not certain. The germline V and J ends were trimmed by 0 bases and 5 bases, with 10 bases remaining between them. Germline-derived CDR1 and CDR2 are LGHNA and YSLEER. The CDR3 runs to 15 residues. CDR3 protein: CASSQERRQNEKLFF. DNA of the CDR3: TGCGCCAGCAGCCAAGAACGACGACAAAATGAAAAACTGTTTTTT.

V is TRBV11-2 and J is TRBJ1-2; D uncertain. Trimming removed 5 bases from V and 3 bases from J, with 10 bases in between. Germline CDR1 and CDR2: SGHAT and FQNNGV. The CDR3 consists of 13 residues. The CDR3 loop reads CASSPERHYGYTF. CDR3 in DNA: TGTGCCAGCAGCCCCGAGAGGCACTATGGCTACACCTTC. Variable domain in full (rest from reference TRBV11-2 and TRBJ1-2): EAGVAQSPRYKIIEKRQSVAFWCNPISGHATLYWYQQILGQGPKLLIQFQNNGVVDDSQLPKDRFSAERLKGVDSTLKIQPAKLEDSAVYLCASSPERHYGYTFGSGTRLTVV.

This clone has more than one count but fewer than ten. The J gene is TRBJ1-6, the V gene TRBV5-8, with 10 bases matching TRBD1. V lost 4 bases, J lost 3 bases, and 4 bases stayed unmatched. This CDR3 has 16 amino acids. Germline V gene lookup returns CDR1 SGHTS and CDR2 YDEGEE. CDR3 sequence reads: CASSDRDRGYNSPLHF. The CDR3 nucleotides read TGTGCCAGCAGCGACCGGGACAGGGGCTATAATTCACCCCTCCACTTT.

The chain recombines TRBV5-4 with TRBJ1-5; TRBD1 is a possible D gene (5 bases). The CDR3 has 12 amino acids. V gave up 3 bases and J gave up 7 bases, with 8 bases separating them. Germline V gene lookup returns CDR1 SGHNT and CDR2 YYREEE (reference sequence). CDR3 sequence: CASSSPGQPQHF. The CDR3 DNA reads as TGTGCCAGCAGCTCCCCAGGGCAGCCCCAGCATTTT. Filled out from reference TRBV5-4 and TRBJ1-5, the complete variable domain reads ETGVTQSPTHLIKTRGQQVTLRCSSQSGHNTVSWYQQALGQGPQFIFQYYREEENGRGNFPPRFSGLQFPNYSSELNVNALELDDSALYLCASSSPGQPQHFGDGTRLSIL.

This rearrangement joins TRBV9 to TRBJ1-3; D is possibly TRBD1 (6 bases). This CDR3 region has 15 residues. Germline-derived CDR1 and CDR2 are SGDLS and YYNGEE. V gave up 1 base and J gave up 0 bases, with 8 bases separating them. The CDR3 loop reads CASSVTGSSGNTIYF. CDR3 DNA: TGTGCCAGCAGCGTAACAGGGTCCTCTGGAAACACCATATATTTT.

This chain joins TRBV5-1 and TRBJ2-2; 7 nucleotides agree with TRBD2. Germline V gene lookup returns CDR1 SGHRS and CDR2 YFSETQ. This CDR3 is built from 15 residues. V shed 2 bases, J shed 7 bases, and the junction held 8 bases outside the gene matches. CDR3: CASSLLTSEGGELFF. The CDR3 DNA follows: TGCGCCAGCAGCTTACTAACTAGCGAGGGCGGGGAGCTGTTTTTT.

This chain connects TRBV5-4 to TRBJ2-5, with 9 nucleotides matching TRBD2. CDR1 and CDR2 from the germline V gene are SGHNT and YYREEE (reference sequence). Trimming cost V 0 bases and J 1 base; bases outside gene matches: 4. This CDR3 contains 16 residues. CDR3 amino acids: CASSLGAAGGQETQYF. In DNA form, the CDR3 reads TGTGCCAGCAGCTTGGGGGCAGCGGGGGGCCAAGAGACCCAGTACTTC.

This chain links TRBV7-2 with TRBJ1-2, with 7 bases fitting TRBD1. CDR1 SGHTA and CDR2 FQGNSA come from the germline V gene. Losses at the gene ends were 5 bases for V and 4 bases for J; bases not matched to a gene: 7. The length of the CDR3 is 14 residues. The chain's CDR3 is CASSPGTDFYGYTF. For the CDR3, the DNA is TGTGCCAGCAGCCCCGGGACAGACTTCTATGGCTACACCTTC.

This clone was seen just once. The rearrangement uses TRBV7-3 and TRBJ1-1, with D hard to call. Trimming left V 10 bases short and J 5 bases short, with 14 bases between. The CDR3 length is 12 residues. CDR1 is SGHTA, CDR2 FQGTGA, per germline. Here the CDR3 DNA reads TGTGCCACCCTACCAAATTATACTGAAGCTTTCTTT. This codes for CATLPNYTEAFF.